The following is a T cell receptor (beta chain) sequence with its context. The antigen remains undetermined. The read ends 3 residues before the CDR3 terminus; that terminus is restored from the germline J gene. Germline values: CDR1 SGHRS, CDR2 YFSETQ. Deletions cut 0 bases from V and 1 base from J, with 8 bases between. The CDR3 is made up of 15 amino acids. The data originate from a study of Tregs in tolerant kidney transplant recipients. Study-level background: Mixed chimerism was transient after nonmyeloablative marrow transplants from related graft donors.

Unstimulated Tregs (CD4+CD25+CD127-) and CD4+CD25- non-Tregs were sorted from PBMCs. The method was immunoSEQ multiplex PCR; TCRdb's version includes in-frame clones alone and lacks a portion of them. Seen in this sample are tens of thousands of clones; the ten most common clones hold roughly 0.89%. Study observations and caveats: Findings come from small patient numbers and require larger validation.

The receptor was derived from a human donor who received a combined kidney and bone marrow transplant. The chain carries TRBV5-1 and TRBJ1-5; D might be TRBD1 (5 bases). The specimen comprised CD4+ T cells from blood, sampled before the transplant. The CDR3 sequence is CASSLESGSNQPQHF. The part of the CDR3 DNA that was read is TGCGCCAGCAGCTTGGAATCAGGGAGCAATCAGCCC.